What follows are 5 T cell receptor beta chains derived from one specimen sequenced in a study of T cells expressing NK-cell markers (dated by TCRdb to the early 2020s). Receptors were amplified or captured by 5' RACE. Instrument on record: Illumina HiSeq 2000. TCRdb reprocessed the reads; each CDR3 protein sequence makes one entry, and DNA is unavailable. The sample table includes 450,000 to 600,000 distinct CDR3 sequences. In total, the top ten clones hold 3% to 4.5% of the sample. The sample consisted of blood T cells: a sorted CD56 or NKG2C T cell subset, CD4+ or CD8+ T cells, or bulk PBMC T cells (not recorded which). These receptors all come from a man between 18 and 35 years old in good health. Donor details come from another sample of the same person, matched by shared clones.

The chain links TRBV29-1 to TRBJ1-1; the TCRdb D gene call, TRBD1, has no DNA to confirm it. The germline CDR1 and CDR2 sequences are SQVTM and ANQGSEA. The CDR3 runs 13 residues. CDR3 amino acids: CSGGTGSYTEAFF.

V and J are TRBV7-3 and TRBJ1-1. The CDR3 is 15 residues long. Germline values: CDR1 SGHTA, CDR2 FQGTGA. Here the CDR3 reads CASSLTTVGNTEAFF.

This chain uses TRBV6-5 with TRBJ2-5. Germline values: CDR1 MNHEY, CDR2 SVGAGI. This CDR3 region has 11 residues. The CDR3 region is CASSSRKTQYF.

The rearrangement links TRBV29-1 to TRBJ2-1; TCRdb's D gene call, TRBD1, goes unchecked for lack of DNA. The CDR3 totals 13 residues. Germline CDR1 SQVTM, CDR2 ANQGSEA. The CDR3 loop reads CSAGTGGLNEQFF.

The chain combines TRBV12-3 or TRBV12-4 with TRBJ1-6. The CDR3 is made up of 16 amino acids. The CDR3 spells CASSTSGGAYNSPLHF.